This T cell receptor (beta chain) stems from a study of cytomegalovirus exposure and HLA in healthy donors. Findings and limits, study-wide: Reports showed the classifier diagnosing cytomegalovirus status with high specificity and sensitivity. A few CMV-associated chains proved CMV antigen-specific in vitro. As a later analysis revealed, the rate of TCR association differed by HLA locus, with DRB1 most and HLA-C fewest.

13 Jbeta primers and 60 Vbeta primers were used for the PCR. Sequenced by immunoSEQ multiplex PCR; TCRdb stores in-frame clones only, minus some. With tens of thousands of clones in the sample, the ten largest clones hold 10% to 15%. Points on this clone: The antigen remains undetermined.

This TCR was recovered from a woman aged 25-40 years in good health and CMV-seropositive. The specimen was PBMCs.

The CDR3 is CASSSAGADNEQFF. CDR3 DNA: TGTGCCAGCAGCTCAGCGGGAGCTGACAATGAGCAGTTCTTC. The chain couples TRBV7-9 to TRBJ2-1; 8 bases line up with TRBD2. The J segment lost 5 bases and the V segment lost 4 bases, leaving 4 bases of the junction unmatched. The CDR3 totals 14 residues. From germline, CDR1 is SEHNR and CDR2 FQNEAQ (reference sequence).